Listed below are T cell receptor beta chains from one sample, sequenced in a study of shared clonotypes between healthy human individuals. TCRdb keeps only in-frame clones here, not all; method: immunoSEQ multiplex PCR. The top ten hold more than 9% of the sample, which has about 340,000 clones, roughly 80% seen once. What was sequenced was memory CD4+ T cells sorted from blood. The receptor source for this set is a man aged 25-45 years in good health. Each CDR3 is given with its conserved first and last residue. The D gene is left open where the match is weak. Where a row states a size, it is once, few, many or the class of an expanded clone; other rows omit it.

d_gene: .; abundance: .; len: 13; j_gene: TRBJ1-2; v_gene: TRBV30; CDR3nt: TGTGCCTGGAAAAAGATGCTCAACCATGGCTACACCTTC; CDR3aa: CAWKKMLNHGYTF
d_gene: .; abundance: many; len: 13; j_gene: TRBJ2-3; v_gene: TRBV5-4; CDR3nt: TGTGCCAGCAGCTTAAGCGGGTCAGATACGCAGTATTTT; CDR3aa: CASSLSGSDTQYF
d_gene: .; abundance: few; len: 14; j_gene: TRBJ1-4; v_gene: TRBV5-1; CDR3nt: TGCGCCAGCAGTATCCTAGGAGGCCCTGAAAAACTGTTTTTT; CDR3aa: CASSILGGPEKLFF
d_gene: .; abundance: .; len: 17; j_gene: TRBJ1-5; v_gene: TRBV10-3; CDR3nt: TGTGCCATCAGTGAGTCGATGACAGTATATAGCAATCAGCCCCAGCATTTT; CDR3aa: CAISESMTVYSNQPQHF
d_gene: .; abundance: .; len: 12; j_gene: TRBJ2-7; v_gene: TRBV19; CDR3nt: TGTGCCAGTAGTATGAGGGGAGACGAGCAGTACTTC; CDR3aa: CASSMRGDEQYF
d_gene: .; abundance: few; len: 15; j_gene: TRBJ2-7; v_gene: TRBV5-1; CDR3nt: TGCGCCAGCAGCTTTGGGCAGGCTAGGACCTACGAGCAGTACTTC; CDR3aa: CASSFGQARTYEQYF
d_gene: TRBD2; abundance: .; len: 13; j_gene: TRBJ2-1; v_gene: TRBV5-1; CDR3nt: TGCGCCAGCAGCTTGTTAGCGGGCAATGAGCAGTTCTTC; CDR3aa: CASSLLAGNEQFF
d_gene: .; abundance: many; len: 14; j_gene: TRBJ1-2; v_gene: TRBV30; CDR3nt: TGTGCCTTGTACGACAGAGACGCTAACTATGGCTACACCTTC; CDR3aa: CALYDRDANYGYTF
d_gene: TRBD2; abundance: .; len: 15; j_gene: TRBJ2-1; v_gene: TRBV18; CDR3nt: TGTGCCAGCTCAAAGGGACTAGCGGGAGAGAGGGAGCAGTTCTTC; CDR3aa: CASSKGLAGEREQFF
d_gene: .; abundance: .; len: 11; j_gene: TRBJ2-2; v_gene: TRBV19; CDR3nt: TGTGCCAGTACCTACTACGGGGAGCTGTTTTTT; CDR3aa: CASTYYGELFF
d_gene: .; abundance: .; len: 12; j_gene: TRBJ2-7; v_gene: TRBV14; CDR3nt: TGTGCCAGCAGCCAAGTCGCGTACGAGCAGTACTTC; CDR3aa: CASSQVAYEQYF
d_gene: TRBD1; abundance: many; len: 14; j_gene: TRBJ2-7; v_gene: TRBV5-1; CDR3nt: TGCGCCAGCAGCCGGGGACAGGGAGAATACGAGCAGTACTTC; CDR3aa: CASSRGQGEYEQYF
d_gene: .; abundance: .; len: 13; j_gene: TRBJ1-1; v_gene: TRBV19; CDR3nt: TGTGCCAGTAGTAGAAGTCCGAACACTGAAGCTTTCTTT; CDR3aa: CASSRSPNTEAFF
d_gene: .; abundance: many; len: 12; j_gene: TRBJ1-5; v_gene: TRBV19; CDR3nt: TGTGCCATCGGTCCTCTCCCTGGGCCCCAGCATTTT; CDR3aa: CAIGPLPGPQHF
d_gene: .; abundance: .; len: 12; j_gene: TRBJ1-2; v_gene: TRBV7-2; CDR3nt: TGTGCCAGCAGCTTAACGGCCCGTGGCTACACCTTC; CDR3aa: CASSLTARGYTF
d_gene: TRBD1; abundance: .; len: 15; j_gene: TRBJ2-3; v_gene: TRBV6-1; CDR3nt: TGTGCCAGCAGAGACAGGGGGCAAGGCACAGATACGCAGTATTTT; CDR3aa: CASRDRGQGTDTQYF
d_gene: .; abundance: .; len: 14; j_gene: TRBJ1-2; v_gene: TRBV7-8; CDR3nt: TGTGCCAGCAGCTTACAGGGACCAAACTATGGCTACACCTTC; CDR3aa: CASSLQGPNYGYTF
d_gene: .; abundance: few; len: 14; j_gene: TRBJ1-5; v_gene: TRBV19; CDR3nt: TGTGCCAGTAGCCTCCGGGGGACCAATCAGCCCCAGCATTTT; CDR3aa: CASSLRGTNQPQHF
d_gene: .; abundance: .; len: 13; j_gene: TRBJ2-7; v_gene: TRBV7-7; CDR3nt: TGTGCCAGCAGCCCATCCCCCTCCTACGAGCAGTACTTC; CDR3aa: CASSPSPSYEQYF
d_gene: .; abundance: .; len: 13; j_gene: TRBJ2-1; v_gene: TRBV6-1; CDR3nt: TGTGCCAGCAGCCCCTCTGCGGTAGCGGAGCAGTTCTTC; CDR3aa: CASSPSAVAEQFF
d_gene: .; abundance: few; len: 15; j_gene: TRBJ2-2; v_gene: TRBV5-1; CDR3nt: TGCGCCAGCAGTTGGGAGCTCCTCTCGGCCGGGGAGCTGTTTTTT; CDR3aa: CASSWELLSAGELFF
d_gene: TRBD1; abundance: .; len: 15; j_gene: TRBJ2-7; v_gene: TRBV18; CDR3nt: TGTGCCAGCTCACAGGGACAGGGGGCTACCTACGAGCAGTACTTC; CDR3aa: CASSQGQGATYEQYF
d_gene: TRBD1; abundance: .; len: 14; j_gene: TRBJ1-2; v_gene: TRBV25-1; CDR3nt: TGTGCCAGCCGTACCGGACAGGGCGGCTATGGCTACACCTTC; CDR3aa: CASRTGQGGYGYTF
d_gene: TRBD1; abundance: once; len: 14; j_gene: TRBJ2-1; v_gene: TRBV5-8; CDR3nt: TGTGCCAGCAGCTTGGGACAGGGATACAATGAGCAGTTCTTC; CDR3aa: CASSLGQGYNEQFF
d_gene: .; abundance: .; len: 12; j_gene: TRBJ2-7; v_gene: TRBV21-1; CDR3nt: TGTGCCAGCAGCAAAGAGGGGGACGAGCAGTACTTC; CDR3aa: CASSKEGDEQYF
d_gene: .; abundance: .; len: 14; j_gene: TRBJ2-7; v_gene: TRBV7-8; CDR3nt: TGTGCCAGCAGCTTAGGTGCGTCCCTCCACGAGCAGTACTTC; CDR3aa: CASSLGASLHEQYF
d_gene: .; abundance: .; len: 16; j_gene: TRBJ2-6; v_gene: TRBV19; CDR3nt: TGTGCCAGTAAAAGAGTGGGGAGCTCTGGGGCCAACGTCCTGACTTTC; CDR3aa: CASKRVGSSGANVLTF